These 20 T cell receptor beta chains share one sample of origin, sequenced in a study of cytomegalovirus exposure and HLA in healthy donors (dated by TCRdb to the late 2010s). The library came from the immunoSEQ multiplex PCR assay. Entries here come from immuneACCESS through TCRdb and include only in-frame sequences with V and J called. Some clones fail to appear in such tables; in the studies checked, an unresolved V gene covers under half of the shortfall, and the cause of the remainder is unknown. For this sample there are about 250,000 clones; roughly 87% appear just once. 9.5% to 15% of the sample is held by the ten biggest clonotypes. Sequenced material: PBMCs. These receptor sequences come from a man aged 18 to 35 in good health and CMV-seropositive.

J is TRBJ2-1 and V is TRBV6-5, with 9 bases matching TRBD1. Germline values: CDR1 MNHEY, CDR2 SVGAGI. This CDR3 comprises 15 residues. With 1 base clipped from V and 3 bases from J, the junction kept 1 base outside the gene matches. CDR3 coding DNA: TGTGCCAGCAGTTACTTGGGACAGGGCTACAATGAGCAGTTCTTC. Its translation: CASSYLGQGYNEQFF.

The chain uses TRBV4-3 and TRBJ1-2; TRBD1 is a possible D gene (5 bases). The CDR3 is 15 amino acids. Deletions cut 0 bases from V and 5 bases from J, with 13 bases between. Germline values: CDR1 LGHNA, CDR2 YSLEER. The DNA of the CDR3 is TGCGCCAGCAGCCAAGAATTACAGGCTGGTTATGGCTACACCTTC. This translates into CASSQELQAGYGYTF.

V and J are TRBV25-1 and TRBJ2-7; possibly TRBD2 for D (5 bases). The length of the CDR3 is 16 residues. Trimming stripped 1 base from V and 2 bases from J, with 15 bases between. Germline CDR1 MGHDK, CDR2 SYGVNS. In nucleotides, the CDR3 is TGTGCCAGCAGTGAATCGGGGTCTGACCGTCCCTACGAGCAGTACTTC. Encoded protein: CASSESGSDRPYEQYF.

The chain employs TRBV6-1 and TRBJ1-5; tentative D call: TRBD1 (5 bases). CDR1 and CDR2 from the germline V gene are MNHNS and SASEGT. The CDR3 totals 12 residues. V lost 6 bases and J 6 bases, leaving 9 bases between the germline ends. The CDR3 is CASSIGVQPQHF. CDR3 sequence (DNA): TGTGCCAGCAGCATAGGGGTTCAGCCCCAGCATTTT.

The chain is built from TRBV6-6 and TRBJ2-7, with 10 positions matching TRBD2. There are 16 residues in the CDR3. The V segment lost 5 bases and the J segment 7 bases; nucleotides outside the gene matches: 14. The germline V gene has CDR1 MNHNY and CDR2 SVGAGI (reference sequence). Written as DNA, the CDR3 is TGTGCCAGCAGTCCCCCCCGAGCGGGAGGGACTAGGGAGCAGTACTTC. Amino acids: CASSPPRAGGTREQYF.

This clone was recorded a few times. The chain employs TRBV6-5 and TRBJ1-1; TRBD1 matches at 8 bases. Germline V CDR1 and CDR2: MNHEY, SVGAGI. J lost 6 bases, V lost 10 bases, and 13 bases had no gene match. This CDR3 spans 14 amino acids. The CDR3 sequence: CATGRQGWASEAFF. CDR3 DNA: TGTGCCACGGGGAGACAGGGGTGGGCCTCTGAAGCTTTCTTT.

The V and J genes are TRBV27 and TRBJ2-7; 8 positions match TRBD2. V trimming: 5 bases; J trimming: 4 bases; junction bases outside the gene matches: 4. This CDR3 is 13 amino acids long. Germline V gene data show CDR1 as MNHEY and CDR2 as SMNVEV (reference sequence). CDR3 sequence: CASSPTSGYEQYF. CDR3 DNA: TGTGCCAGCAGTCCCACTAGCGGTTACGAGCAGTACTTC.

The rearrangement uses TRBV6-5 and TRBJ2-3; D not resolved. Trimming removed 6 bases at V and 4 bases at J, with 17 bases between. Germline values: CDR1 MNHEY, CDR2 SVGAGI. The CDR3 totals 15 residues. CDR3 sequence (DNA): TGTGCCAGCAGGCCGGCTGTGTTCTACGCAGATACGCAGTATTTT. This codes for CASRPAVFYADTQYF.

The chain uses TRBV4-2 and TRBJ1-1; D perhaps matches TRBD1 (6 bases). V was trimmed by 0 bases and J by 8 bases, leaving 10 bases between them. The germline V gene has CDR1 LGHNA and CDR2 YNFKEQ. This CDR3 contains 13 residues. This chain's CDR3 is CASSQDAGEEAFF. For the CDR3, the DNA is TGTGCCAGCAGCCAAGATGCAGGGGAGGAAGCTTTCTTT.

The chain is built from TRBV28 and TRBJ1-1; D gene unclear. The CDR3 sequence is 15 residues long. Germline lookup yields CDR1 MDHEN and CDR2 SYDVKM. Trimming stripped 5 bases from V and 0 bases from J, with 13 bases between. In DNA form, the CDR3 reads TGTGCCAGCAGTAAATCGACGGGTATGAACACTGAAGCTTTCTTT. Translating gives CASSKSTGMNTEAFF.

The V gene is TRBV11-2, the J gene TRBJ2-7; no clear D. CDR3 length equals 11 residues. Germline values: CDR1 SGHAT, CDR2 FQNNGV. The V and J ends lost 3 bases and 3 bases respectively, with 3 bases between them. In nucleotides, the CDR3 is TGTGCCAGCAGCTTTCACTACGAGCAGTACTTC. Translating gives CASSFHYEQYF. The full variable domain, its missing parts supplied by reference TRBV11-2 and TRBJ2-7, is EAGVAQSPRYKIIEKRQSVAFWCNPISGHATLYWYQQILGQGPKLLIQFQNNGVVDDSQLPKDRFSAERLKGVDSTLKIQPAKLEDSAVYLCASSFHYEQYFGPGTRLTVT.

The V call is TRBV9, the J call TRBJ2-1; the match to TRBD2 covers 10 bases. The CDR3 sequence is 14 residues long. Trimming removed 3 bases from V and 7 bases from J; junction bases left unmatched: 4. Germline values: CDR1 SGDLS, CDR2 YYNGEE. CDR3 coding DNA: TGTGCCAGCAGCGGGACTAGCGGAGGAAATGAGCAGTTCTTC. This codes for CASSGTSGGNEQFF. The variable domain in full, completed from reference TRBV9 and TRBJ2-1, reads DSGVTQTPKHLITATGQRVTLRCSPRSGDLSVYWYQQSLDQGLQFLIQYYNGEERAKGNILERFSAQQFPDLHSELNLSSLELGDSALYFCASSGTSGGNEQFFGPGTRLTVL.

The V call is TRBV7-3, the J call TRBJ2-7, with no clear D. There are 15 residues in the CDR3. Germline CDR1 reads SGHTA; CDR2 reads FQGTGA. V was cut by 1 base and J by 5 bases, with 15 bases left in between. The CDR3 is CASSLSHGSHHEQYF. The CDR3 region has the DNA TGTGCCAGCAGCTTAAGCCACGGGTCCCACCACGAGCAGTACTTC.

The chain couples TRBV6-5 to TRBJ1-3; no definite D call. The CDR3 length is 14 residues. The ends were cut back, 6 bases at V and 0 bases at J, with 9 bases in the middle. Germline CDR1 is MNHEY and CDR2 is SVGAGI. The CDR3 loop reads CASREIGSGNTIYF. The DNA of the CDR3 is TGTGCCAGCAGGGAAATCGGCTCTGGAAACACCATATATTTT.

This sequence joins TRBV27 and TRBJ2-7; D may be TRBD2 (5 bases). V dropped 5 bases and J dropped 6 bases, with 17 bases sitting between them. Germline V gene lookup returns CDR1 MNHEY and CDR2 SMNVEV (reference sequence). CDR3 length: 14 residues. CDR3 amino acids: CASSPNRGNGEQYF. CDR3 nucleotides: TGTGCCAGCAGTCCAAATCGAGGGAACGGCGAGCAGTACTTC.

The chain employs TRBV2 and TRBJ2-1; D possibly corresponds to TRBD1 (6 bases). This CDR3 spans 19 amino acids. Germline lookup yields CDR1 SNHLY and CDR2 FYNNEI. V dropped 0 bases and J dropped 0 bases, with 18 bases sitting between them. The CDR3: CASSEASTGTVSSYNEQFF. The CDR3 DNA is TGTGCCAGCAGTGAAGCATCGACAGGTACTGTGAGCTCCTACAATGAGCAGTTCTTC.

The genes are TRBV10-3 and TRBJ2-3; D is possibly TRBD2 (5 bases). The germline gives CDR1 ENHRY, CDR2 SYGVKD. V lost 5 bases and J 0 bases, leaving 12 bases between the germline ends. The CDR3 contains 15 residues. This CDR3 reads CAISSGDSSTDTQYF. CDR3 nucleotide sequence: TGTGCCATCAGTTCCGGGGATTCTAGCACAGATACGCAGTATTTT.

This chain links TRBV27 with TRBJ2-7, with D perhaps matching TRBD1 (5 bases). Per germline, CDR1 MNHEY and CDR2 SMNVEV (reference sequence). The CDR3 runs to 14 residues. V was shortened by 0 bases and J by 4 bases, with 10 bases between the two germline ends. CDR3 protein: CASSLSAGLYEQYF. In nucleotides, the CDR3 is TGTGCCAGCAGTTTATCGGCAGGGTTGTACGAGCAGTACTTC.

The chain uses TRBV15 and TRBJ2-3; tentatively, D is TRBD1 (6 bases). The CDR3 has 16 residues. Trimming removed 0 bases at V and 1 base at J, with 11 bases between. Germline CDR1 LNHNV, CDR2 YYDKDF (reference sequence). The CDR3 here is CATSRDWDIRTDTQYF. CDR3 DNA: TGTGCCACCAGCAGAGACTGGGACATTCGCACAGATACGCAGTATTTT.

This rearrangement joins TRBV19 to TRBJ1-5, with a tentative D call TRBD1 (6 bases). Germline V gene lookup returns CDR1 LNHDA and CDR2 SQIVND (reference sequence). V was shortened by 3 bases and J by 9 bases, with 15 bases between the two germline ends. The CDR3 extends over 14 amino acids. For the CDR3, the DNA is TGTGCCAGTAGTATTTCAGGGGCCCTGTCGCCCCAGCATTTT. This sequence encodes CASSISGALSPQHF.